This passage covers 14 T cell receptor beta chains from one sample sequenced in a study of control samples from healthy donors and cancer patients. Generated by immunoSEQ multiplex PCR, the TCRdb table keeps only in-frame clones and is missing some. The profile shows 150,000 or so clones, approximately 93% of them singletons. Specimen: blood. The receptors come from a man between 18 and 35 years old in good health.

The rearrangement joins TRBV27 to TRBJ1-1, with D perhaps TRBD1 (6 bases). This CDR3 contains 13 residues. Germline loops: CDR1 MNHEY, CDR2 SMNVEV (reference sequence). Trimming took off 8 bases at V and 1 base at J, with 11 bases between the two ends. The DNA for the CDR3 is TGTGCCAGCGGTACGACAGGGAACACTGAAGCTTTCTTT. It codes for CASGTTGNTEAFF.

This CDR3 is CASSFSQVYEQYF. The CDR3 region has the DNA TGTGCCAGCAGCTTCTCCCAGGTCTACGAGCAGTACTTC. This chain connects TRBV11-2 to TRBJ2-7; D remains unclear. Germline V lookup: CDR1 SGHAT, CDR2 FQNNGV. Trimming removed 3 bases at V and 3 bases at J, with 9 bases between. This CDR3 contains 13 residues.

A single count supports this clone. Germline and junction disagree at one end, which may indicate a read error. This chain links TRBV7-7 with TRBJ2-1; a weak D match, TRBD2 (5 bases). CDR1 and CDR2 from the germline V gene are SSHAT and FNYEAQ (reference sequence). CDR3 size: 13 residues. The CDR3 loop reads CASSLKPGNEQFF. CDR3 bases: TGTGCTAGCAGCTTAAAGCCGGGGAATGAGCAGTTCTTC.

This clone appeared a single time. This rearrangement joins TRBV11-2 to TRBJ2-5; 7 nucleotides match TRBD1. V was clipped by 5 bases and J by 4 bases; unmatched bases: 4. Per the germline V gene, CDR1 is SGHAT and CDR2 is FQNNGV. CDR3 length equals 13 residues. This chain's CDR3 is CASSLRQGETQYF. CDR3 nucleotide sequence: TGTGCCAGCAGCCTGAGACAGGGAGAGACCCAGTACTTC.

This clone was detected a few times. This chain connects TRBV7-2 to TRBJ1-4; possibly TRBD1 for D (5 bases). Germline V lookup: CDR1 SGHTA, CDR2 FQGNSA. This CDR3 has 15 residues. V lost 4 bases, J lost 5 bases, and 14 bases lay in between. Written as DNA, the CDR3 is TGTGCCAGCAGCTGGGGCCGAACAGGCAATGAAAAACTGTTTTTT. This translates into CASSWGRTGNEKLFF.

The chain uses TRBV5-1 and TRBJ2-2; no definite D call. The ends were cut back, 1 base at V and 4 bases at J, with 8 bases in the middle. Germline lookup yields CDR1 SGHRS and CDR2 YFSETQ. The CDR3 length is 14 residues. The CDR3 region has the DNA TGCGCCAGCAGCTTGAATAGGCCCACCGGGGAGCTGTTTTTT. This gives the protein CASSLNRPTGELFF. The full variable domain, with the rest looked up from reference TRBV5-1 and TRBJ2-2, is KAGVTQTPRYLIKTRGQQVTLSCSPISGHRSVSWYQQTPGQGLQFLFEYFSETQRNKGNFPGRFSGRQFSNSRSEMNVSTLELGDSALYLCASSLNRPTGELFFGEGSRLTVL.

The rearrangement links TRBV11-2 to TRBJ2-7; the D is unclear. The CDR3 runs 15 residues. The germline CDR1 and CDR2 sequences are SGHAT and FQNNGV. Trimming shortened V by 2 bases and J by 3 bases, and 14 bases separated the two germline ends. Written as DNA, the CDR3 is TGTGCCAGCAGCTTATCCCGTGGTGAGAGCTACGAGCAGTACTTC. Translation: CASSLSRGESYEQYF.

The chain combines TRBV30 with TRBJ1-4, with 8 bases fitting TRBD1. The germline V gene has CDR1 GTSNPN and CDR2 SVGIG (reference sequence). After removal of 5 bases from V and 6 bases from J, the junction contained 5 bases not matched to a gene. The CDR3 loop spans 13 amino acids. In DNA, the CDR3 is TGTGCCTGGGGAACAGGGGGGGATGAAAAACTGTTTTTT. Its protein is CAWGTGGDEKLFF. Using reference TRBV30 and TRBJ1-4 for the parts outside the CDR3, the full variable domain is SQTIHQWPATLVQPVGSPLSLECTVEGTSNPNLYWYRQAAGRGLQLLFYSVGIGQISSEVPQNLSASRPQDRQFILSSKKLLLSDSGFYLCAWGTGGDEKLFFGSGTQLSVL.

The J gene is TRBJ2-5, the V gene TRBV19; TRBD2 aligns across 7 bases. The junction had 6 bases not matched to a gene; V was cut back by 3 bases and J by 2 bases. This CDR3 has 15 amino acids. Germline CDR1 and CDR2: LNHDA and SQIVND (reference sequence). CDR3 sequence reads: CASSMSLGGQETQYF. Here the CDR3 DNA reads TGTGCCAGTAGTATGAGTCTCGGGGGGCAAGAGACCCAGTACTTC.

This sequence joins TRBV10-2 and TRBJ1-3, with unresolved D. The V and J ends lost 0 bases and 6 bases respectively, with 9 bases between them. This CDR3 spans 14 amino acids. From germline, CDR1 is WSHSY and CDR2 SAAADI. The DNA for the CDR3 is TGCGCCAGCAGTGAGTCTCGCTTGGAAAACACCATATATTTT. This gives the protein CASSESRLENTIYF.

CDR3 DNA: TGTGCCAGTAGAAGCGGGGGGGCCGGGGATACGCAGTATTTT. Encoded protein: CASRSGGAGDTQYF. This sequence joins TRBV19 and TRBJ2-3; 10 bases align to TRBD2. This CDR3 has 14 residues. CDR1 is LNHDA, CDR2 SQIVND, per germline (reference sequence). The V and J ends lost 6 bases and 6 bases, in that order; junction bases with no gene match: 6.

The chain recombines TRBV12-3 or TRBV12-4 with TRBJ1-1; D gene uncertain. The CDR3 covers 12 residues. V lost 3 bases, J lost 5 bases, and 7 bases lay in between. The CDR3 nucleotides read TGTGCCAGCAGTTTGGCTGGAACTGAAGCTTTCTTT. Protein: CASSLAGTEAFF.

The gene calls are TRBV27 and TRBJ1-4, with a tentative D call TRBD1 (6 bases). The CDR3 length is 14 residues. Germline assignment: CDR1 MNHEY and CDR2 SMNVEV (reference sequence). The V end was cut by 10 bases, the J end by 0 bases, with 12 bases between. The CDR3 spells CATGQIATNEKLFF. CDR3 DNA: TGTGCCACCGGACAGATTGCAACTAATGAAAAACTGTTTTTT.

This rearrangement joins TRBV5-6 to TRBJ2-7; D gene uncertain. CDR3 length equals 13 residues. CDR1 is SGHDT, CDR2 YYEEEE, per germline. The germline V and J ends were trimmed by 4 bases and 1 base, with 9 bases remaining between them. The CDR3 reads CASSPVISYEQYF. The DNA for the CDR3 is TGTGCCAGCAGCCCGGTGATTTCCTACGAGCAGTACTTC.